Only one count was recorded for the clone carrying this T cell receptor (beta chain). The sample comes from a study of OX40 agonist ivuxolimab in advanced cancers. Per the germline V gene, CDR1 is SGHRS and CDR2 is YFSETQ. The germline V and J ends were trimmed by 2 bases and 0 bases, with 10 bases remaining between them. The CDR3 covers 15 residues. The data were produced by immunoSEQ multiplex PCR, yet TCRdb's version contains in-frame clones alone and is incomplete. The table lists more than 60,000 clones, 85% of them singletons. This TCR derives from an adult with an advanced solid tumor such as melanoma, head and neck, liver or kidney cancer. The sequenced sample was CD4+ or CD8+ T cells sorted from blood, obtained in a trial of the OX40 agonist ivuxolimab. The gene calls are TRBV5-1 and TRBJ2-3, with D possibly being TRBD1 or TRBD2 (5 bases each). The CDR3 DNA is TGCGCCAGCAGCTTCTGGGACCCTAGCACAGATACGCAGTATTTT. This sequence encodes CASSFWDPSTDTQYF.